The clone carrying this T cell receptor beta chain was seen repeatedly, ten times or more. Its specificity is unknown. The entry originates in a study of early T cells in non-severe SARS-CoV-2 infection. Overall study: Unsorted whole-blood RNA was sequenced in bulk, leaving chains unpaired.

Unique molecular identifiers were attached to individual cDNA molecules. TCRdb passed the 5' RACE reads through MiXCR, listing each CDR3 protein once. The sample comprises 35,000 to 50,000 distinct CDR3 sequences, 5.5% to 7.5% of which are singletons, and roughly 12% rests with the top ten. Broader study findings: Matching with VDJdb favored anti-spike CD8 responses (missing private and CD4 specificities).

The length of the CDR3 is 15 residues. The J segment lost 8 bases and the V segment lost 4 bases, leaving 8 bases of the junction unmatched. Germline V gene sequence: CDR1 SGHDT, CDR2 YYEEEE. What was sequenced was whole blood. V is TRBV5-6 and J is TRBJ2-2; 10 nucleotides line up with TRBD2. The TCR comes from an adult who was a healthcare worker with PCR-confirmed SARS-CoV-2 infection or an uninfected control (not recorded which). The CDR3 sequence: CASSGTSVAVGELFF. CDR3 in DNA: TGTGCCAGCAGCGGGACTAGCGTGGCGGTGGGGGAGCTGTTTTTT.